This T cell receptor (beta chain) was identified during a study of T cell repertoires in cytomegalovirus infection. About the study: Public TCR beta signatures indicated both CMV infection and matching HLA type. General study points: Across the ex vivo response, the dominant clonotypes were HLA-C-restricted CMV-specific TCR beta clonotypes. Summed public TCR beta family frequency identified CMV carriers bearing the relevant HLA.

TCRdb re-called the reads through MiXCR, storing one row per CDR3 protein. Of hundreds of thousands of distinct CDR3 sequences listed, 24% are singletons. The CDR3 runs to 14 residues. V lost 0 bases and J 6 bases, leaving 10 bases between the germline ends. Germline V lookup: CDR1 MNHEY, CDR2 SVGEGT. Concerning this clonotype itself: The antigen is not known.

The gene calls are TRBV6-2 or TRBV6-3 and TRBJ2-3; no definite D call. This clonotype originated in a human donor in good health (CMV status not recorded). Some clones in this sample may be carry-over from other donors' samples. Material for sequencing was CD8+ T cells from PBMCs. Written as DNA, the CDR3 is TGTGCCAGCAGTTACTCCGGCTCCCTGGATACGCAGTATTTT. Translation gives CASSYSGSLDTQYF.